These 4 T cell receptor beta chains were all obtained from the same sample, sequenced in a study of CXCR3-negative and CXCR3-positive naive CD8 T cells. The libraries of TRB cDNA were prepared using 5' RACE with UMI labels. No DNA is given; TCRdb re-called the 5' RACE reads and lists each CDR3 protein once. The repertoire table contains around 140,000 distinct CDR3 sequences. Sequencing was performed on naive CXCR3- CD8+ T cells from blood. Subset defined: CD45RO-CCR7+CD27+CD95- naive CD8+ T cells lacking CXCR3 (TNR3-). These receptors originate from a human donor in good health. Some clones in this sample may be carry-over from other donors' samples.

CDR3 sequence: CASSSIGGQGIHEQYF. The chain couples TRBV7-2 to TRBJ2-7; with no DNA, the TCRdb D assignment of TRBD1 cannot be verified. The V gene's germline CDR1 is SGHTA and CDR2 FQGNSA. CDR3 length: 16 amino acids.

The chain carries TRBV12-3 or TRBV12-4 and TRBJ2-7; TCRdb designates TRBD2, a call that cannot be tested without DNA. The CDR3 length is 13 residues. CDR3 loop: CASSGLAGGEQYF.

The rearrangement joins TRBV5-5 to TRBJ2-7; TCRdb gives TRBD1 as the D gene, but with no DNA this cannot be confirmed. This CDR3 is 15 amino acids long. Germline-derived CDR1 and CDR2 are SGHKS and YYEKEE (reference sequence). CDR3 sequence reads: CASSLEPTVSYEQYF.

This chain links TRBV28 with TRBJ2-7. The CDR3 has 12 amino acids. Per the germline V gene, CDR1 is MDHEN and CDR2 is SYDVKM. The CDR3 region is CASSEYQDEQYF.